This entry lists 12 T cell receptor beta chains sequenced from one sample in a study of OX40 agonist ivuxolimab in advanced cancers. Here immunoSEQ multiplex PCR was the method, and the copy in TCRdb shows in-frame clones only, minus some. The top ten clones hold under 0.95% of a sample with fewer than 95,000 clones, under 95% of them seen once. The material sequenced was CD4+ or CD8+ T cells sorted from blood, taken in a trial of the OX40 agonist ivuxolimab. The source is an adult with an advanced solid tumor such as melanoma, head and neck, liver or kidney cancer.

The CDR3 nucleotides read TGTGCCAGCAGCGTAGTTCTGAGACTTGAAGCTTTCTTT. Translated: CASSVVLRLEAFF. V is TRBV9 and J is TRBJ1-1; D call uncertain. The CDR3 runs 13 residues. V was cut by 0 bases and J by 7 bases, with 10 bases left in between. The germline gives CDR1 SGDLS, CDR2 YYNGEE.

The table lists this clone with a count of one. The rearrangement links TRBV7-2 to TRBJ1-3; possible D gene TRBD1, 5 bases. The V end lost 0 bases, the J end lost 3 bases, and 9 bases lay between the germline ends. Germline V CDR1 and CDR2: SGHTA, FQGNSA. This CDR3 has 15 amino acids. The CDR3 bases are TGTGCCAGCAGCTTAGCAGTGGGGCTTGGAAACACCATATATTTT. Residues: CASSLAVGLGNTIYF.

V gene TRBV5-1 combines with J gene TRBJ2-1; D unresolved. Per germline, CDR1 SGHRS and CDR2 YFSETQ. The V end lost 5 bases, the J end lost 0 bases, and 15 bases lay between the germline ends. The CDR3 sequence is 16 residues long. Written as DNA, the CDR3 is TGCGCCAGCAGTCTGTCTGACTCCTACTCCTACAATGAGCAGTTCTTC. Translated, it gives CASSLSDSYSYNEQFF.

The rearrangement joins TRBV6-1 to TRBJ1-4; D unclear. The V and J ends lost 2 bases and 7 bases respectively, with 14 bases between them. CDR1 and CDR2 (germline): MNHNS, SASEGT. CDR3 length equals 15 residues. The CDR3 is CASSEIPGSAEKLFF. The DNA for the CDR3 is TGTGCCAGCAGTGAAATTCCGGGATCGGCTGAAAAACTGTTTTTT.

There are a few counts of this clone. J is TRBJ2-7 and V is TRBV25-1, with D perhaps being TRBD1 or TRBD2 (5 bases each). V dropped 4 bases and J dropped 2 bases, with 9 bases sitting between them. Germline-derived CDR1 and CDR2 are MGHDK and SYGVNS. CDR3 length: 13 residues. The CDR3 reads CASSGQRTYEQYF. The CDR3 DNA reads TGTGCCAGCAGTGGACAGCGGACCTACGAGCAGTACTTC.

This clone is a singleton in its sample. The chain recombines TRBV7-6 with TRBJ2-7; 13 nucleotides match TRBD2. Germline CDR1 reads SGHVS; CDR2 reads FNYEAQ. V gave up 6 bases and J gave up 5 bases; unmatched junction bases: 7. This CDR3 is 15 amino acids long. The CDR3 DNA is TGTGCCAGCAGTTATGGACTAGCGGGAGAGGACGAGCAGTACTTC. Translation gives CASSYGLAGEDEQYF.

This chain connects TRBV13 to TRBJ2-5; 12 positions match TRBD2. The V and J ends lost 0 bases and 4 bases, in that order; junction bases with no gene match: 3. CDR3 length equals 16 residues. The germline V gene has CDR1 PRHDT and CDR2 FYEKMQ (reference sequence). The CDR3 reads CASSLGGTSGSETQYF. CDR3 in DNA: TGTGCCAGCAGCTTAGGGGGGACTAGCGGGTCAGAGACCCAGTACTTC. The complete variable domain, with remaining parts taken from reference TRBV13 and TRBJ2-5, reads AAGVIQSPRHLIKEKRETATLKCYPIPRHDTVYWYQQGPGQDPQFLISFYEKMQSDKGSIPDRFSAQQFSDYHSELNMSSLELGDSALYFCASSLGGTSGSETQYFGPGTRLLVL.

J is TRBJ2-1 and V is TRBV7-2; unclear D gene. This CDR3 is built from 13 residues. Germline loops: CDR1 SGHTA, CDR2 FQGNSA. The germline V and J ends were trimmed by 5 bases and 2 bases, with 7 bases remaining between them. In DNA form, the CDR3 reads TGTGCCAGCAGCGAAGGAGCCTACAATGAGCAGTTCTTC. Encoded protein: CASSEGAYNEQFF.

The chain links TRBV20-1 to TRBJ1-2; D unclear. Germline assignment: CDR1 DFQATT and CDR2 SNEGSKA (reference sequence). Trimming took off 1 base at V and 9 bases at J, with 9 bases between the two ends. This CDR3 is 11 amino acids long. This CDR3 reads CSARGRSSYTF. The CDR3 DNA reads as TGCAGTGCTAGAGGGAGGTCGAGCTACACCTTC.

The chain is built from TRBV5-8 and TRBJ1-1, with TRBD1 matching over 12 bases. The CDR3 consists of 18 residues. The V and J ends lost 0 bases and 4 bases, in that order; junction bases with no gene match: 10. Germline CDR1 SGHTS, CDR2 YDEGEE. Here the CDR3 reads CASSLGFGPGQGATEAFF. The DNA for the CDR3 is TGTGCCAGCAGCTTGGGGTTCGGCCCGGGACAGGGGGCCACTGAAGCTTTCTTT.

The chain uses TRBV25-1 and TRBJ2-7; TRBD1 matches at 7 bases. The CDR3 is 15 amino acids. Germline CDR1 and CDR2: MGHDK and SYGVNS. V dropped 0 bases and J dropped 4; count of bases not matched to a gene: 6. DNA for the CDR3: TGTGCCAGCAGTGAATATATACAGGGGACGTACGAGCAGTACTTC. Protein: CASSEYIQGTYEQYF.

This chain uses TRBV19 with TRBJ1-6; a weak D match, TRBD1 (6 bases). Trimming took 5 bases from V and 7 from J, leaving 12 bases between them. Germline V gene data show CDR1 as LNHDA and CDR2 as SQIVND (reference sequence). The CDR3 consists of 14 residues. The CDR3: CASSSMQGNSPLHF. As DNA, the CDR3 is TGTGCCAGTAGTTCGATGCAGGGGAATTCACCCCTCCACTTT.